One and the same sample provided the 6 T cell receptor beta chains below, sequenced in a study of cytomegalovirus exposure and HLA in healthy donors. The PCR made use of 60 Vbeta and 13 Jbeta primers. The protocol was immunoSEQ multiplex PCR, while the TCRdb copy is restricted to in-frame clones and leaves out a portion. The sample carries 110,000 or so clones, around 75% recorded once. The sample consisted of PBMCs. These receptors all come from a woman aged 40 to 49 in good health and CMV-seropositive.

The chain combines TRBV28 with TRBJ1-2; weak D call: TRBD1 (5 bases). V was shortened by 6 bases and J by 10 bases, with 27 bases between the two germline ends. Per germline, CDR1 MDHEN and CDR2 SYDVKM. This CDR3 region has 16 residues. CDR3 DNA: TGTGCCAGCAGCCCAGGGACCGGCGCCGGGGGGGGATACTACACCTTC. Translated, it gives CASSPGTGAGGGYYTF.

The chain employs TRBV25-1 and TRBJ1-2; 7 nucleotides agree with TRBD1. CDR1 MGHDK and CDR2 SYGVNS come from the germline V gene. The CDR3 is made up of 14 amino acids. The trim removed 3 bases at V and 4 bases at J, leaving 5 bases unmatched. The CDR3 DNA reads TGTGCCAGCAGTGACTACGGGACAGTCTATGGCTACACCTTC. This encodes CASSDYGTVYGYTF.

In this sample, this clone turned up once. The V gene is TRBV30, the J gene TRBJ1-2; D is undetermined. The length of the CDR3 is 14 residues. V was trimmed by 4 bases and J by 11 bases, leaving 23 bases between them. CDR1 is GTSNPN, CDR2 SVGIG, per germline (reference sequence). Written as DNA, the CDR3 is TGTGCCTGGAAGCCCGTAGTGACTGGCGGTCGTTACACCTTC. Amino acid sequence: CAWKPVVTGGRYTF. Looking up the rest from reference TRBV30 and TRBJ1-2 gives the full variable domain: SQTIHQWPATLVQPVGSPLSLECTVEGTSNPNLYWYRQAAGRGLQLLFYSVGIGQISSEVPQNLSASRPQDRQFILSSKKLLLSDSGFYLCAWKPVVTGGRYTFGSGTRLTVV.

The chain couples TRBV5-1 to TRBJ2-7, with D possibly matching TRBD2 (6 bases). Germline V gives CDR1 SGHRS, CDR2 YFSETQ. The V end was cut by 9 bases, the J end by 1 base, with 23 bases between. The CDR3 covers 16 residues. The CDR3 bases are TGCGCCATCATGCATGCGGGAACAAATTTTTCCTACGAGCAGTACTTC. Amino acid sequence: CAIMHAGTNFSYEQYF. The full variable domain, with the rest looked up from reference TRBV5-1 and TRBJ2-7, is KAGVTQTPRYLIKTRGQQVTLSCSPISGHRSVSWYQQTPGQGLQFLFEYFSETQRNKGNFPGRFSGRQFSNSRSEMNVSTLELGDSALYLCAIMHAGTNFSYEQYFGPGTRLTVT.

In its sample, this clone was seen once. The V and J genes are TRBV27 and TRBJ2-7; tentative D call: TRBD1 (6 bases). V lost 5 bases, J lost 4 bases, and 21 bases lay in between. The CDR3 spans 16 residues. Germline CDR1 and CDR2: MNHEY and SMNVEV (reference sequence). CDR3 sequence reads: CASSLVPGQIKYEQYF. In DNA form, the CDR3 reads TGTGCCAGCAGTCTCGTCCCCGGACAGATTAAGTACGAGCAGTACTTC.

This clone was recorded only once. The chain combines TRBV6-5 with TRBJ1-2, with 8 bases that match TRBD1. This CDR3 has 14 amino acids. CDR1 is MNHEY and CDR2 is SVGAGI in the germline V gene. V dropped 7 bases and J dropped 6; count of bases not matched to a gene: 10. CDR3 sequence reads: CASNPGGSRDGYTF. For the CDR3, the DNA is TGTGCCAGCAACCCAGGGGGCTCCCGAGATGGCTACACCTTC.